The entry below describes one T cell receptor (beta chain). The clone's antigen remains unknown. One base away there is no much larger clone; base qualities are not given. These data come from a study of Tregs in tolerant kidney transplant recipients (dated by TCRdb to between 2017 and 2020). Some background on the complete study: The study applied TCRbeta sequencing to find donor-specific regulatory T cells before combined kidney and bone marrow transplantation and then followed those same cells after transplant. In 3 healthy controls, several methods of expanding Tregs specific for an allogeneic donor were compared by TCRbeta repertoire sequencing. What the authors observed across the whole study: The study was limited by small patient numbers, and the findings need validation in larger populations and under other immunosuppression protocols. Biological reproducibility was not directly assessed, although technical replication error appeared to be minimal. The most biologically relevant and donor-specific TCRbeta repertoire appeared to be identified by expanding Tregs with activated donor B cells.

For TCRbeta CDR3 sequencing, genomic DNA from the sorted cells was extracted using the QIAGEN DNeasy Blood and Tissue Kit. High-throughput TCRbeta CDR3 sequencing was carried out commercially through immunoSEQ, with PCR amplification with bias correction and internal controls included. The paper's data handling went like this. Unique productive TCRbeta sequences were defined by CDR3 nucleotide sequence where primers matched, and otherwise by CDR3 amino acid sequence together with Vbeta and Jbeta genes. To correct for sorting error, sequences found in more than one sorted population at a frequency ratio of 2:1 or less were discarded, and the remaining shared sequences were assigned to the population with the higher frequency. Donor-reactive sequences were defined as at least 5-fold expanded in CFSE-low cells versus unstimulated cells, with frequency of at least 0.01% in CFSE-low cells. Jensen-Shannon divergence calculated on the top 100 TCRbeta sequences ranked by frequency was used to measure repertoire divergence. For any sample with multiple sequencing runs, sorting error was corrected in each run separately before the runs were pooled. TCRdb took this table from immuneACCESS and kept in-frame rearrangements with V and J called. Such tables lack part of the clones; where checked against another copy, unresolved V genes explain under half of the gap, and the rest is unexplained. That table is the source of V, J and clone size, and D and trimming were worked out from the DNA. The sample records 200,000 to 300,000 clones, approximately 83% of which are singletons. Roughly 0.67% of the sample goes to the ten largest clones.

Unstimulated Tregs (CD4+CD25+CD127-), CD4+ non-Tregs (CD4+CD25-), CD4 and CD8 cells were FACS-sorted from thawed PBMCs. Healthy control blood was obtained either as purchased buffy coats or from healthy volunteers. Healthy control blood was processed to PBMCs by Ficoll density gradient and cryopreserved, and patient PBMCs were collected before and after transplant. The cysteine opens and the phenylalanine closes a CDR3 of 17 amino acids. Of the read, only the CDR3 DNA is kept; its 51 bases are in frame from base 1. The chain links TRBV12-2 with TRBJ2-1; the D call in the table, TRBD2, was not verified against the DNA. TRBV12-2 has pseudogene status. The sample was CD4+ T cells from blood. The receptor's source is a human donor in good health. In nucleotide form, the sequence is TGTGCAAGTCTCGTAAGCCAGGGACTCGCCACCTACAATGAGCAGTTCTTC. This sequence encodes CASLVSQGLATYNEQFF.